The clone carrying this T cell receptor (beta chain) was counted at least ten times. Its antigen remains unidentified. A second PCR of 7 to 11 cycles used a sample-barcoded 5' primer and a J-beta primer mix. Via MiXCR, TCRdb re-called the 5' RACE reads, giving one row per CDR3 protein. The table includes about 1.7 million distinct CDR3 sequences, roughly 30% detected once. Peripheral blood was drawn, approximately 10 milliliters per donor. A minimum of 5 micrograms of total RNA was extracted per sample. This sample was included in a study of blood T cells in healthy people across ages. Study results and limitations: The percentage of naive T cells correlated strongly with TCR beta diversity.

Germline values: CDR1 MNHEY, CDR2 SVGAGI. The CDR3 loop spans 15 amino acids. J lost 3 bases, V lost 2 bases, and 6 bases had no gene match. V usage is TRBV6-5 and J usage is TRBJ2-7, with 8 nucleotides matching TRBD1. The specimen sequenced was blood. This TCR came from a woman aged 30 to 39 in good health. CDR3 in amino acids: CASSYPRQGSYEQYF. For the CDR3, the DNA is TGTGCCAGCAGTTACCCACGACAGGGGAGCTACGAGCAGTACTTC.